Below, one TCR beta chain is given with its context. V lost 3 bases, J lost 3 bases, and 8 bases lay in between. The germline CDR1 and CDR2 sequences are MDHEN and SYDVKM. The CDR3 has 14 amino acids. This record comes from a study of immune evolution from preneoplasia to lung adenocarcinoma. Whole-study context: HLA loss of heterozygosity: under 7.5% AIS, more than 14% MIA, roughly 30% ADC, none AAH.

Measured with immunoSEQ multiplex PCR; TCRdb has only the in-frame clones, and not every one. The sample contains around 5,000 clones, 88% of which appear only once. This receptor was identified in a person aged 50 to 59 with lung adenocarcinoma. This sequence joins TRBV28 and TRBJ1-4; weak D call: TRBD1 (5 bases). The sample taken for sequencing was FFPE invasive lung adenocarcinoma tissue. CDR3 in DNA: TGTGCCAGCAGTTTGGGGGGTTCTAATGAAAAACTGTTTTTT. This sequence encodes CASSLGGSNEKLFF. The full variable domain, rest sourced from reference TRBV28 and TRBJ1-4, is DVKVTQSSRYLVKRTGEKVFLECVQDMDHENMFWYRQDPGLGLRLIYFSYDVKMKEKGDIPEGYSVSREKKERFSLILESASTNQTSMYLCASSLGGSNEKLFFGSGTQLSVL.